Below, 32 T cell receptor beta chains from the same sample are listed, as sequenced in a study of OX40 agonist ivuxolimab in advanced cancers. TCRdb keeps only in-frame clones here, not all; method: immunoSEQ multiplex PCR. Of about 45,000 clones listed, 84% are singletons. This specimen consisted of CD4+ or CD8+ T cells sorted from blood, obtained in a trial of the OX40 agonist ivuxolimab. The receptors derive from an adult with an advanced solid tumor such as melanoma, head and neck, liver or kidney cancer.

V is TRBV19 and J is TRBJ1-2, with unresolved D. Trimming left V 1 base short and J 4 bases short, with 10 bases between. The CDR3 spans 14 residues. Germline lookup yields CDR1 LNHDA and CDR2 SQIVND (reference sequence). This CDR3 is CASSIAMDSYGYTF. CDR3 DNA: TGTGCCAGTAGTATAGCGATGGATTCCTATGGCTACACCTTC.

This clone was observed a single time. The chain carries TRBV15 and TRBJ1-1; weak D call: TRBD1 (6 bases). This CDR3 contains 13 residues. Trimming pared 6 bases from V and 4 bases from J, leaving 12 bases between. The germline CDR1 and CDR2 sequences are LNHNV and YYDKDF (reference sequence). The CDR3 coding sequence is TGTGCCACCAGAAAGGGGGGATTCACTGAAGCTTTCTTT. This gives the protein CATRKGGFTEAFF.

The chain recombines TRBV29-1 with TRBJ1-2; perhaps TRBD1 as D (5 bases). Germline assignment: CDR1 SQVTM and CDR2 ANQGSEA. The CDR3 consists of 12 residues. Trimming shortened V by 7 bases and J by 7 bases, and 16 bases separated the two germline ends. The CDR3: CSAYTGASGYTF. CDR3 in DNA: TGCAGCGCCTATACCGGGGCTTCTGGCTACACCTTC.

V usage is TRBV28 and J usage is TRBJ2-7; D not certain. The V gene lost 7 bases and the J gene lost 1 base, with 17 bases spanning the gap. CDR3 length equals 15 residues. Germline assignment: CDR1 MDHEN and CDR2 SYDVKM. Here the CDR3 reads CASNPLLETSYEQYF. CDR3 DNA: TGTGCCAGCAACCCCCTTTTGGAGACGTCCTACGAGCAGTACTTC.

The chain links TRBV5-5 to TRBJ2-7; D unresolved. Germline-derived CDR1 and CDR2 are SGHKS and YYEKEE (reference sequence). There are 11 residues in the CDR3. V gave up 3 bases and J gave up 0 bases, with 1 base separating them. CDR3 amino acids: CASSYSYEQYF. The CDR3 nucleotides read TGTGCCAGCAGCTACTCCTACGAGCAGTACTTC.

The genes are TRBV4-1 and TRBJ2-1; 7 bases map to TRBD2. The germline gives CDR1 MGHRA, CDR2 YSYEKL. The CDR3 extends over 15 amino acids. V was pared by 1 base and J by 9 bases, with 9 bases of the junction left unmatched. Here the CDR3 DNA reads TGCGCCAGCAGCCAAGCCCACGAGCGGGGTGGTGAGCAGTTCTTC. This encodes CASSQAHERGGEQFF.

This chain uses TRBV7-9 with TRBJ1-1, with D possibly being TRBD1 (6 bases). The V gene's germline CDR1 is SEHNR and CDR2 FQNEAQ (reference sequence). The V gene lost 3 bases and the J gene lost 1 base, with 9 bases spanning the gap. This CDR3 contains 14 residues. The chain's CDR3 is CASSFGGGNTEAFF. Here the CDR3 DNA reads TGTGCCAGCAGCTTTGGAGGGGGGAACACTGAAGCTTTCTTT.

The chain is built from TRBV18 and TRBJ2-5; no reliable D call. CDR1 and CDR2 from the germline V gene are KGHSH and LQKENI. The CDR3 runs 13 residues. V lost 0 bases and J 4 bases, leaving 6 bases between the germline ends. The CDR3 nucleotides are TGTGCCAGCTCACCACCAGGCCCAGAGACCCAGTACTTC. It encodes CASSPPGPETQYF.

This clone was seen just once. The V call is TRBV7-9, the J call TRBJ1-2; 9 bases are shared with TRBD1. CDR1 and CDR2 from the germline V gene are SEHNR and FQNEAQ (reference sequence). Unmatched junction bases numbered 15, after V lost 8 bases and J lost 8 bases. The CDR3 extends over 15 amino acids. In DNA, the CDR3 is TGTGCCAGCGTCACGCCGGGACAGGGATATTTCGGCTACACCTTC. This gives the protein CASVTPGQGYFGYTF.

This clone was detected once. V is TRBV4-3 and J is TRBJ2-7; D may correspond to TRBD1 or TRBD2 (6 bases each). Trimming removed 1 base from V and 3 bases from J, with 10 bases in between. CDR3 length: 14 amino acids. Germline V gives CDR1 LGHNA, CDR2 YSLEER. CDR3 amino acids: CASSQGGGNYEQYF. CDR3 nucleotides: TGCGCCAGCAGCCAAGGAGGGGGGAACTACGAGCAGTACTTC.

The genes are TRBV27 and TRBJ1-3, with D tentatively TRBD1 (5 bases). Between the trimmed V and J ends, which lost 6 bases and 0 bases, there was a span of 15 bases. The CDR3 covers 16 residues. Germline V gives CDR1 MNHEY, CDR2 SMNVEV (reference sequence). The CDR3 coding sequence is TGTGCCAGCAGCACAGGAAACCCTAGCTCTGGAAACACCATATATTTT. Its translation is CASSTGNPSSGNTIYF.

The chain is built from TRBV6-4 and TRBJ2-3; TRBD2 aligns across 10 bases. CDR3 length equals 15 residues. Germline V lookup: CDR1 MRHNA, CDR2 SNTAGT. Trimming at V came to 3 bases and at J to 2 bases, leaving 2 bases not matched to a gene. The CDR3 here is CASSEAGGHTDTQYF. CDR3 coding DNA: TGTGCCAGCAGTGAAGCGGGGGGGCACACAGATACGCAGTATTTT.

J is TRBJ2-3 and V is TRBV9; no clear D. V lost 1 base and J lost 0, with 9 bases in between. The CDR3 consists of 15 residues. Germline V gives CDR1 SGDLS, CDR2 YYNGEE. The CDR3 DNA reads as TGTGCCAGCAGCGTACTGCTAGGAAGCACAGATACGCAGTATTTT. Amino acids: CASSVLLGSTDTQYF.

V and J are TRBV7-9 and TRBJ2-3; D remains ambiguous. The germline CDR1 and CDR2 sequences are SEHNR and FQNEAQ (reference sequence). The CDR3 is 13 residues long. The V end was cut by 5 bases, the J end by 4 bases, with 10 bases between. The CDR3 here is CASSPSLSDTQYF. The CDR3 DNA is TGTGCCAGCAGCCCATCCCTCTCAGATACGCAGTATTTT.

DNA of the CDR3: TGTGCCAGCAGCTCGCCCCTGACAGGGGCTAACTATGGCTACACCTTC. This gives the protein CASSSPLTGANYGYTF. This chain connects TRBV5-4 to TRBJ1-2; 8 bases are a match to TRBD1. V was clipped by 3 bases and J by 0 bases; unmatched bases: 7. The CDR3 runs 16 residues. Germline lookup yields CDR1 SGHNT and CDR2 YYREEE (reference sequence).

V usage is TRBV7-9 and J usage is TRBJ1-1, with D uncertain. V lost 1 base and J 0 bases, leaving 9 bases between the germline ends. The CDR3 is made up of 15 amino acids. Germline V lookup: CDR1 SEHNR, CDR2 FQNEAQ (reference sequence). The CDR3 region is CASSLGGELNTEAFF. The CDR3 bases are TGTGCCAGCAGCTTAGGGGGTGAGTTGAACACTGAAGCTTTCTTT.

The gene calls are TRBV28 and TRBJ2-5; the D gene is possibly TRBD1 (5 bases). The CDR3 totals 14 residues. Germline V gene data show CDR1 as MDHEN and CDR2 as SYDVKM. The V and J ends lost 2 bases and 3 bases respectively, with 10 bases between them. CDR3 bases: TGTGCCAGCAGTTTAGCAGGGTGGGAAGAGACCCAGTACTTC. This translates into CASSLAGWEETQYF.

V gene TRBV19 combines with J gene TRBJ2-2; D remains unclear. The length of the CDR3 is 15 residues. Germline CDR1 LNHDA, CDR2 SQIVND (reference sequence). V was trimmed by 8 bases and J by 1 base, leaving 14 bases between them. CDR3 DNA: TGTGCCAGTCGACCCGGGTTCCGGAACACCGGGGAGCTGTTTTTT. Amino acids: CASRPGFRNTGELFF.

The rearrangement links TRBV6-6 to TRBJ2-7, with D possibly called TRBD1 or TRBD2 (5 bases each). The germline CDR1 and CDR2 sequences are MNHNY and SVGAGI (reference sequence). The V gene lost 6 bases and the J gene lost 5 bases, with 8 bases spanning the gap. The CDR3 covers 11 residues. CDR3 residues: CASSWGNEQYF. The CDR3 DNA reads as TGTGCCAGCAGCTGGGGGAACGAGCAGTACTTC.

The chain joins TRBV6-6 to TRBJ1-2, with D perhaps matching TRBD1 (6 bases). V was shortened by 2 bases and J by 3 bases, with 16 bases between the two germline ends. The CDR3 totals 16 residues. Looked up from germline, CDR1 is MNHNY and CDR2 is SVGAGI (reference sequence). In nucleotides, the CDR3 is TGTGCCAGCAGTTACCCTTCCCTCGGGGGGCACTATGGCTACACCTTC. It codes for CASSYPSLGGHYGYTF.

The V gene is TRBV2, the J gene TRBJ2-7; 10 bases align to TRBD2. Germline assignment: CDR1 SNHLY and CDR2 FYNNEI. J lost 4 bases, V lost 6 bases, and 9 bases had no gene match. The CDR3 sequence is 15 residues long. CDR3 coding DNA: TGTGCCAGCAGGAGGGCGGGACTAGCGTTATACGAGCAGTACTTC. Residues: CASRRAGLALYEQYF.

The sample holds one count of this clone. This rearrangement joins TRBV5-1 to TRBJ1-2; no definite D call. The CDR3 sequence is 13 residues long. V was clipped by 2 bases and J by 5 bases, with 10 bases between them. The germline V gene encodes CDR1 SGHRS and CDR2 YFSETQ. The CDR3 reads CASSFEVGYGYTF. The CDR3 nucleotides read TGCGCCAGCAGCTTCGAAGTCGGATATGGCTACACCTTC.

The J gene is TRBJ2-1, the V gene TRBV5-6; TRBD2 matches 14 bases. Per the germline V gene, CDR1 is SGHDT and CDR2 is YYEEEE. The CDR3 consists of 16 residues. V gave up 3 bases and J gave up 12 bases; unmatched junction bases: 11. In nucleotides, the CDR3 is TGTGCCAGCAGCTCGGTACCGGGACTAGCGGGAGTTGGGCAGTTCTTC. This gives the protein CASSSVPGLAGVGQFF.

The chain couples TRBV12-5 to TRBJ2-2; D may be TRBD2 (5 bases). V was clipped by 4 bases and J by 6 bases, with 12 bases between them. From germline, CDR1 is LGHNT and CDR2 FRNRAP. This CDR3 is 14 amino acids long. In DNA, the CDR3 is TGTGCTAGTGGTTGGAGTAGCGAGGCCGGGGAGCTGTTTTTT. It encodes CASGWSSEAGELFF.

The genes are TRBV4-1 and TRBJ2-6, with D perhaps TRBD2 (6 bases). CDR3 size: 17 residues. Trimming pared 4 bases from V and 2 bases from J, leaving 15 bases between. The V gene's germline CDR1 is MGHRA and CDR2 YSYEKL. The CDR3 bases are TGCGCCAGCAGCCTCAACCTCGGCGGGGCTGGGGCCAACGTCCTGACTTTC. Translation gives CASSLNLGGAGANVLTF.

This CDR3 is CASSQSWGVEQYF. CDR3 sequence (DNA): TGCGCCAGCAGCCAGTCCTGGGGGGTAGAGCAGTACTTC. The V and J genes are TRBV4-3 and TRBJ2-7; D might be TRBD2 (6 bases). Germline V lookup: CDR1 LGHNA, CDR2 YSLEER. The CDR3 runs to 13 residues. V was trimmed by 3 bases and J by 7 bases, leaving 13 bases between them.

This clone showed up just once. The chain has TRBV28 and TRBJ2-2, with 9 bases identical to TRBD2. Per germline, CDR1 MDHEN and CDR2 SYDVKM. J was trimmed by 0 bases and V by 5 bases; bases with no gene match: 16. CDR3 length: 20 amino acids. CDR3 sequence: CASSQPRGGETFTNTGELFF. The CDR3 DNA sequence: TGTGCCAGCAGTCAACCTCGCGGGGGGGAGACTTTTACGAACACCGGGGAGCTGTTTTTT.

The rearrangement links TRBV2 to TRBJ1-1, with D possibly TRBD1 on 5 matching bases. CDR3 length: 13 residues. V was trimmed by 7 bases and J by 6 bases, leaving 15 bases between them. Germline-derived CDR1 and CDR2 are SNHLY and FYNNEI. DNA of the CDR3: TGTGCCAGCAAATATAAAGGGGAGGCTGAAGCTTTCTTT. It yields the protein CASKYKGEAEAFF.

The chain employs TRBV27 and TRBJ2-7; 8 nucleotides match TRBD2. This CDR3 contains 13 residues. V was clipped by 3 bases and J by 10 bases; unmatched bases: 8. CDR1 MNHEY and CDR2 SMNVEV come from the germline V gene (reference sequence). CDR3 sequence: CASSFGPAGEQYF. CDR3 coding DNA: TGTGCCAGCAGTTTCGGACCAGCGGGAGAACAGTACTTC.

The chain joins TRBV11-2 to TRBJ2-1; D possibly corresponds to TRBD1 (6 bases). The germline V gene has CDR1 SGHAT and CDR2 FQNNGV. The CDR3 loop spans 16 amino acids. Trimming removed 1 base at V and 1 base at J, with 11 bases between. CDR3 residues: CASSLGGQGSYNEQFF. CDR3 in DNA: TGTGCCAGCAGCTTAGGAGGGCAGGGGTCCTACAATGAGCAGTTCTTC.

This clone was found once. J is TRBJ1-1 and V is TRBV19; 11 nucleotides match TRBD1. CDR1 is LNHDA, CDR2 SQIVND, per germline (reference sequence). V shed 4 bases, J shed 5 bases, and the junction held 3 bases outside the gene matches. The CDR3 is 14 amino acids. CDR3 in amino acids: CASSRGTGGTEAFF. The CDR3 DNA reads as TGTGCCAGTAGTAGGGGGACAGGGGGAACTGAAGCTTTCTTT.

This clone has only one observation. V gene TRBV5-1 combines with J gene TRBJ1-1, with 7 bases aligning to TRBD1. The CDR3 loop spans 15 amino acids. Germline CDR1 and CDR2: SGHRS and YFSETQ. J gave up 2 bases and V 0 bases, and 4 bases lay outside the gene matches. The CDR3 region is CASSLGDSTNTEAFF. Written as DNA, the CDR3 is TGCGCCAGCAGCTTGGGGGACAGCACCAACACTGAAGCTTTCTTT.